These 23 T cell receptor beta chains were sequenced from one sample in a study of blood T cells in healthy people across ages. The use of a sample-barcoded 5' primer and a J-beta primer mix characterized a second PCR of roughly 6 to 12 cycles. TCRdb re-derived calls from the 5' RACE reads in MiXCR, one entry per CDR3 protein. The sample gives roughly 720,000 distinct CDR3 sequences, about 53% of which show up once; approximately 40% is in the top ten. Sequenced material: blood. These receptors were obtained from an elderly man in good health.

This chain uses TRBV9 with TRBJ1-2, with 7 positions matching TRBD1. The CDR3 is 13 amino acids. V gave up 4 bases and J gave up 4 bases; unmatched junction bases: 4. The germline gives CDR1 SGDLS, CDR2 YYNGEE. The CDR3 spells CASSTTGAYGYTF. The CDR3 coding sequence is TGTGCCAGCAGCACAACAGGGGCCTATGGCTACACCTTC.

Written as DNA, the CDR3 is TGCGCCAGCAGCTTGGATCCTAGCGGGAGTCGGTTCTTC. It codes for CASSLDPSGSRFF. The J gene is TRBJ2-1, the V gene TRBV5-1; TRBD2 aligns across 10 bases. Germline V gene data show CDR1 as SGHRS and CDR2 as YFSETQ. J gave up 15 bases and V 0 bases, and 6 bases lay outside the gene matches. The CDR3 loop spans 13 amino acids. The complete variable domain, with remaining parts taken from reference TRBV5-1 and TRBJ2-1, reads KAGVTQTPRYLIKTRGQQVTLSCSPISGHRSVSWYQQTPGQGLQFLFEYFSETQRNKGNFPGRFSGRQFSNSRSEMNVSTLELGDSALYLCASSLDPSGSRFFGPGTRLTVL.

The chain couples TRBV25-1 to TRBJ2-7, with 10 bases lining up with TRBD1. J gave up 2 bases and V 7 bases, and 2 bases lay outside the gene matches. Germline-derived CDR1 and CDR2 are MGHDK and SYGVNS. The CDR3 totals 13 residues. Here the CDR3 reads CASMGTGAYEQYF. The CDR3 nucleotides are TGTGCCAGCATGGGGACAGGGGCCTACGAGCAGTACTTC.

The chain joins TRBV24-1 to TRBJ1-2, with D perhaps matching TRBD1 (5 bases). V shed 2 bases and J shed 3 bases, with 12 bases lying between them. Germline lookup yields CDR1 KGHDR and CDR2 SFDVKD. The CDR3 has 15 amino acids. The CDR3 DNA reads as TGTGCCACCAGTGATTCAGGGCACCAGCACTATGGCTACACCTTC. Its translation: CATSDSGHQHYGYTF.

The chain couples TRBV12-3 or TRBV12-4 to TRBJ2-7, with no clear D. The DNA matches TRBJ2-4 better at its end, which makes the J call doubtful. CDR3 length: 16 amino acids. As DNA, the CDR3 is TGTGCCAGCAGTTTAGAGGGCAGCAAAGCCAAAAACATTCAGTACTTC. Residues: CASSLEGSKAKNIQYF.

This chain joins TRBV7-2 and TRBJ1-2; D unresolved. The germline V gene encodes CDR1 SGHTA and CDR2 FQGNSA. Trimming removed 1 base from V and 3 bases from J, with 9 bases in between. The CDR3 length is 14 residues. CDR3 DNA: TGTGCCAGCAGCTTAGGGAGGATGGACTATGGCTACACCTTC. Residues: CASSLGRMDYGYTF.

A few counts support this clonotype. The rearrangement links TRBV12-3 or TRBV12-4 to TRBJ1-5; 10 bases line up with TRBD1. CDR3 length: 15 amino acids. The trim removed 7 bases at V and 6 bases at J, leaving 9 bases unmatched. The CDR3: CASMRQGAQSQPQHF. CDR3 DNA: TGTGCCAGCATGAGACAGGGGGCGCAGAGTCAGCCCCAGCATTTT.

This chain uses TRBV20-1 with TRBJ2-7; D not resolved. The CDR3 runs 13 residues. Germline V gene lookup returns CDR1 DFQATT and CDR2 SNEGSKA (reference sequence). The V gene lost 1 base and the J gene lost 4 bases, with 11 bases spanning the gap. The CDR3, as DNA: TGCAGTGCTAGAGGTTCTCAGGCTTACGAGCAGTACTTC. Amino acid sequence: CSARGSQAYEQYF.

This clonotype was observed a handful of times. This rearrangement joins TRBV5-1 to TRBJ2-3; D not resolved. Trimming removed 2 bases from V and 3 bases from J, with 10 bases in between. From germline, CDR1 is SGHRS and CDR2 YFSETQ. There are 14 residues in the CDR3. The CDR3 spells CASSFGRMTDTQYF. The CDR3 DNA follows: TGCGCCAGCAGCTTCGGACGGATGACAGATACGCAGTATTTT.

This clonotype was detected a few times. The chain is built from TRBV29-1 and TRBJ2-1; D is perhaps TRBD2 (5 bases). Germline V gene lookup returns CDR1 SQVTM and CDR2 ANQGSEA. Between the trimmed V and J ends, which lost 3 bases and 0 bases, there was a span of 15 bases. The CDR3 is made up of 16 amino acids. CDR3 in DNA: TGCAGCGTTGAGGTGGGAGCCTCAAGCTCCTACAATGAGCAGTTCTTC. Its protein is CSVEVGASSSYNEQFF.

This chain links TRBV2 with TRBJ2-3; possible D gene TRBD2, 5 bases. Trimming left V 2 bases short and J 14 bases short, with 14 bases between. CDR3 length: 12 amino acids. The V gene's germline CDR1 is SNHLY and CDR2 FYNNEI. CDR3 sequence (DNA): TGTGCCAGCAGTGAAAGCGGCAGATACGCGTATTTT. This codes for CASSESGRYAYF.

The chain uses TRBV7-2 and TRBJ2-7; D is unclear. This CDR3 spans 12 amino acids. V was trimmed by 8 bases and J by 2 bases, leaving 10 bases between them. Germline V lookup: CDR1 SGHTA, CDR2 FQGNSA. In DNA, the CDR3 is TGTGCCAGCGCCCTTGTAGCCTACGAGCAGTACTTC. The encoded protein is CASALVAYEQYF.

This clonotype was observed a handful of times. CDR3 sequence reads: CAITSGQGSNSPLHF. The CDR3 bases are TGTGCCATCACCTCGGGACAGGGCAGCAATTCACCCCTCCACTTT. The chain is built from TRBV10-3 and TRBJ1-6; 9 bases align to TRBD1. This CDR3 is 15 amino acids long. Per germline, CDR1 ENHRY and CDR2 SYGVKD. The V gene end was trimmed by 7 bases and the J gene end by 7 bases; junction bases not matched to a gene: 8.

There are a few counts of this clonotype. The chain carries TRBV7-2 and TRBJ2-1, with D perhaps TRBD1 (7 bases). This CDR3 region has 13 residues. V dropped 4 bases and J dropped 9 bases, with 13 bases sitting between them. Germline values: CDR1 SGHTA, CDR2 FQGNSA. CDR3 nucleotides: TGTGCCAGCAGCTATACCCAGGGGGGTGAGCAGTTCTTC. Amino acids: CASSYTQGGEQFF. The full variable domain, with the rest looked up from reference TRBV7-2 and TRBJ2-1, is GAGVSQSPSNKVTEKGKDVELRCDPISGHTALYWYRQSLGQGLEFLIYFQGNSAPDKSGLPSDRFSAERTGGSVSTLTIQRTQQEDSAVYLCASSYTQGGEQFFGPGTRLTVL.

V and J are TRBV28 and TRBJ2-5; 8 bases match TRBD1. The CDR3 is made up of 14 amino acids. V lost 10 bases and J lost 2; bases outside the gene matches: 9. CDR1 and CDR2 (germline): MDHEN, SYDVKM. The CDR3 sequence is CATSGQGVQETQYF. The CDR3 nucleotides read TGTGCCACCTCCGGACAGGGCGTGCAAGAGACCCAGTACTTC.

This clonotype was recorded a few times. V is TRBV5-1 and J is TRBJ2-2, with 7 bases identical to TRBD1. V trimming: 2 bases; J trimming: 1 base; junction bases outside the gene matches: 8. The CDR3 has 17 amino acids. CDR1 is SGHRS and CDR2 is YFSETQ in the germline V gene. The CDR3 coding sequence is TGCGCCAGCAGCTTCGGACAGGCGATAGTGAACACCGGGGAGCTGTTTTTT. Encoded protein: CASSFGQAIVNTGELFF.

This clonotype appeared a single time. The CDR3 is CASRTRYSTNPDTQYF. The CDR3 nucleotides are TGTGCCAGCAGGACTCGATATTCGACTAACCCAGATACGCAGTATTTT. This chain joins TRBV6-5 and TRBJ2-3; tentative D call: TRBD2 (5 bases). CDR3 length equals 16 residues. Trimming removed 6 bases from V and 4 bases from J, with 20 bases in between. Per germline, CDR1 MNHEY and CDR2 SVGAGI.

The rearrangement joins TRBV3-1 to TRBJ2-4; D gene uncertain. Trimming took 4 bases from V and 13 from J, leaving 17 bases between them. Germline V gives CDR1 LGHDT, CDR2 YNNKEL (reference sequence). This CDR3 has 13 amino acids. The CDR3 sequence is CASSPQAGPLQYF. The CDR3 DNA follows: TGTGCCAGCAGCCCCCAGGCAGGCCCTCTGCAGTACTTC.

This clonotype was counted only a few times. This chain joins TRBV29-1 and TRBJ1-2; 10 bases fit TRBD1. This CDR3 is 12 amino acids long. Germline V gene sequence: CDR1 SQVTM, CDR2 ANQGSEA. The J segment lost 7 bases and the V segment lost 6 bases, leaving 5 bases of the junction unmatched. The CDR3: CSVRQGAVGYTF. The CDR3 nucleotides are TGCAGCGTGAGACAGGGGGCGGTTGGCTACACCTTC.

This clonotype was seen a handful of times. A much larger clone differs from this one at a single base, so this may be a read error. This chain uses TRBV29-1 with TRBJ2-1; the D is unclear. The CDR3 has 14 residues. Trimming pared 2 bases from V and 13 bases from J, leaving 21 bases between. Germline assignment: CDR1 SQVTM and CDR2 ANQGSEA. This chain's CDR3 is CSVETWYRQETQFF. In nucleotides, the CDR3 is TGCAGCGTTGAAACGTGGTACAGACAAGAGACCCAGTTCTTC.

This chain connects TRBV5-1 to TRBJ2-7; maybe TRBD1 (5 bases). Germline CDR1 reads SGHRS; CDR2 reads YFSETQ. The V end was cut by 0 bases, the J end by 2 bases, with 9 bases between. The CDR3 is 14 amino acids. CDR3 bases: TGCGCCAGCAGCTTGGAAGTGGGGCCCTACGAGCAGTACTTC. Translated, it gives CASSLEVGPYEQYF.

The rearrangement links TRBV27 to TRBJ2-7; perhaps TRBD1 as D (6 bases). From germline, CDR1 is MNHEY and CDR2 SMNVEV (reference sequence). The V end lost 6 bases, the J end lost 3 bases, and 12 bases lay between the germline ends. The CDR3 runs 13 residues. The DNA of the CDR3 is TGTGCCAGCAGACCAACAGGGCACTACGAGCAGTACTTC. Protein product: CASRPTGHYEQYF.

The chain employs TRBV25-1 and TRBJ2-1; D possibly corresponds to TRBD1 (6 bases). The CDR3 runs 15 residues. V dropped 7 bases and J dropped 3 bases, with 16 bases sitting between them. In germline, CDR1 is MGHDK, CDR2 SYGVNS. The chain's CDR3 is CASNDWTEDYNEQFF. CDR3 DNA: TGTGCCAGCAATGACTGGACAGAAGACTACAATGAGCAGTTCTTC.